The 10 T cell receptor beta chains listed next were all sequenced from one sample in a study of radiation and T cells in renal cell carcinoma. The time point was: blood 2 weeks post-SBRT. Treatment in this sample: 15 Gy SBRT to primary tumor, nephrectomy 4 weeks later. Profiling relied on immunoSEQ multiplex PCR, and the TCRdb table lists in-frame clones only, not all of them. The data show tens of thousands of clones, 80% seen once. Source: blood, taken from a patient whose treatment included radiotherapy and nephrectomy. The receptors come from a woman between 65 and 79 years old with renal cell carcinoma.

The chain employs TRBV2 and TRBJ2-3, with TRBD2 identical over 7 bases. In germline, CDR1 is SNHLY, CDR2 FYNNEI. CDR3 size: 15 residues. Trimming removed 1 base from V and 2 bases from J; junction bases left unmatched: 3. CDR3 bases: TGTGCCAGCAGTGAAGAGACTAGCCCCACAGATACGCAGTATTTT. Residues: CASSEETSPTDTQYF.

The chain uses TRBV9 and TRBJ2-7, with D possibly being TRBD1 (6 bases). CDR3 length: 14 residues. Germline CDR1 reads SGDLS; CDR2 reads YYNGEE. V was pared by 0 bases and J by 7 bases, with 14 bases between. The CDR3 reads CASSVEGESGEQYF. CDR3 nucleotides: TGTGCCAGCAGCGTAGAGGGGGAGTCGGGAGAGCAGTACTTC.

This sequence joins TRBV19 and TRBJ1-1; the D is unclear. Germline V gene data show CDR1 as LNHDA and CDR2 as SQIVND (reference sequence). CDR3 length equals 14 residues. With 5 bases removed from V and 1 base from J, the gap between germline ends came to 11 bases. The CDR3 DNA sequence: TGTGCCAGTAGTTCCTCGACCAGGAACACTGAAGCTTTCTTT. As protein: CASSSSTRNTEAFF.

This clone has a handful of counts. V gene TRBV6-1 combines with J gene TRBJ1-1; TRBD1 aligns across 9 bases. The V and J ends lost 7 bases and 5 bases, in that order; junction bases with no gene match: 11. The CDR3 extends over 15 amino acids. From germline, CDR1 is MNHNS and CDR2 SASEGT. CDR3 DNA: TGTGCCAGCACTCGACCGGACAGGGGAATAACTGAAGCTTTCTTT. It translates to CASTRPDRGITEAFF.

The CDR3 DNA reads TGTGCCAGCAGTTACTCTGGCGGGAGTGGCTTCGAGACCCAGTACTTC. Protein sequence: CASSYSGGSGFETQYF. The rearrangement links TRBV6-5 to TRBJ2-5; 7 bases fit TRBD2. The CDR3 extends over 16 amino acids. Per the germline V gene, CDR1 is MNHEY and CDR2 is SVGAGI. V gave up 0 bases and J gave up 5 bases; unmatched junction bases: 9.

The DNA of the CDR3 is TGTGCCAGCTCACCACCCTATACAGATACGCAGTATTTT. Its translation: CASSPPYTDTQYF. The J gene is TRBJ2-3, the V gene TRBV18; the D is unclear. The germline gives CDR1 KGHSH, CDR2 LQKENI. There are 13 residues in the CDR3. Trimming removed 0 bases at V and 3 bases at J, with 4 bases between.

The chain carries TRBV5-1 and TRBJ1-4; D may be TRBD1 (5 bases). Germline V gene data show CDR1 as SGHRS and CDR2 as YFSETQ. V was shortened by 2 bases and J by 6 bases, with 14 bases between the two germline ends. This CDR3 contains 15 residues. CDR3 sequence (DNA): TGCGCCAGCAGCTTAAGGGGAGATGGGGATGAAAAACTGTTTTTT. Translation: CASSLRGDGDEKLFF.

The rearrangement joins TRBV6-1 to TRBJ2-3, with 7 bases matching TRBD1. J gave up 4 bases and V 6 bases, and 10 bases lay outside the gene matches. Germline values: CDR1 MNHNS, CDR2 SASEGT. There are 15 residues in the CDR3. This CDR3 reads CASRGQQIKADTQYF. The CDR3 DNA reads as TGTGCCAGCAGGGGACAGCAGATCAAGGCAGATACGCAGTATTTT.

The chain joins TRBV10-1 to TRBJ2-6; no clear D gene. Germline values: CDR1 WNHNN, CDR2 SYGVQD (reference sequence). The CDR3 contains 15 residues. V lost 0 bases, J lost 2 bases, and 5 bases lay in between. The CDR3: CASSESKAGANVLTF. Here the CDR3 DNA reads TGCGCCAGCAGTGAGTCGAAGGCTGGGGCCAACGTCCTGACTTTC.

The genes are TRBV6-1 and TRBJ1-4; tentatively, D is TRBD1 (5 bases). CDR1 is MNHNS, CDR2 SASEGT, per germline. Trimming cost V 6 bases and J 7 bases, with 18 bases left between them. The length of the CDR3 is 15 residues. The CDR3 loop reads CASSASGTGGEKLFF. The CDR3 DNA follows: TGTGCCAGCAGCGCCTCCGGGACGGGGGGTGAAAAACTGTTTTTT.